Presented here are 32 T cell receptor beta chains from one specimen sequenced in a study of CD8 T cells in ankylosing spondylitis. MiXCR, run by TCRdb on the 5' RACE reads, gives a single entry per CDR3 protein. The sample includes 200,000 or so distinct CDR3 sequences, 13% of them seen just once. Source material: blood, either unsorted or a sorted T cell fraction (not recorded which). These receptors were obtained from a female donor with ankylosing spondylitis or in good health (not recorded which).

This clonotype was recorded at least ten times. V usage is TRBV10-3 and J usage is TRBJ2-1; 11 nucleotides align to TRBD2. Germline lookup yields CDR1 ENHRY and CDR2 SYGVKD. The ends lost 5 bases at V and 6 bases at J; junction bases unmatched: 6. The CDR3 runs to 15 residues. CDR3 in amino acids: CAISLAGGPLNEQFF. DNA for the CDR3: TGTGCCATCAGTTTAGCGGGAGGGCCTCTCAATGAGCAGTTCTTC.

This clonotype was recorded many times. The J gene is TRBJ1-4, the V gene TRBV7-9, with D possibly TRBD1 on 5 matching bases. The CDR3 sequence is 14 residues long. Germline V CDR1 and CDR2: SEHNR, FQNEAQ (reference sequence). V lost 3 bases, J lost 4 bases, and 9 bases lay in between. The CDR3 is CASSFPRDNEKLFF. The CDR3 DNA follows: TGTGCCAGCAGCTTTCCCAGGGATAATGAAAAACTGTTTTTT.

In its sample, this clonotype was seen many times. This chain connects TRBV7-2 to TRBJ2-7; 10 bases match TRBD2. V lost 2 bases and J lost 5; bases outside the gene matches: 0. This CDR3 comprises 13 residues. Germline-derived CDR1 and CDR2 are SGHTA and FQGNSA. CDR3 residues: CASSLTSGNEQYF. Here the CDR3 DNA reads TGTGCCAGCAGCTTAACTAGCGGGAACGAGCAGTACTTC.

The rearrangement links TRBV7-2 to TRBJ2-5; D remains unclear. Per germline, CDR1 SGHTA and CDR2 FQGNSA. This CDR3 has 16 residues. The germline V and J ends were trimmed by 0 bases and 4 bases, with 15 bases remaining between them. Here the CDR3 reads CASSLAAVVVGETQYF. The CDR3 DNA is TGTGCCAGCAGCTTAGCAGCCGTGGTGGTCGGAGAGACCCAGTACTTC.

This clonotype was recorded at least ten times. This sequence joins TRBV7-2 and TRBJ2-2; the D is unclear. The CDR3 is 14 residues long. The V end was cut by 1 base, the J end by 4 bases, with 7 bases between. Germline V gene lookup returns CDR1 SGHTA and CDR2 FQGNSA. As DNA, the CDR3 is TGTGCCAGCAGCTTAGGGGTTGGCACCGGGGAGCTGTTTTTT. Translation: CASSLGVGTGELFF.

There are a few counts of this clonotype. One end of the junction varies from germline; a read error may be responsible. The chain has TRBV29-1 and TRBJ1-2, with 9 bases identical to TRBD1. Germline lookup yields CDR1 SQVTM and CDR2 ANQGSEA. The length of the CDR3 is 14 residues. CDR3 DNA sequence: TGCAGCGTCCTAGGACAGGGGATAGGTCGTGGCTACGCCTTC. It encodes CSVLGQGIGRGYAF.

This clonotype was detected ten times or more. The chain has TRBV20-1 and TRBJ2-1; D is unclear. Germline values: CDR1 DFQATT, CDR2 SNEGSKA (reference sequence). The germline V and J ends were trimmed by 4 bases and 9 bases, with 10 bases remaining between them. This CDR3 comprises 11 residues. The chain's CDR3 is CSATRATEQFF. Here the CDR3 DNA reads TGCAGTGCTACGCGCGCAACTGAGCAGTTCTTC.

This clonotype appeared many times. The chain recombines TRBV19 with TRBJ2-1; 8 bases fit TRBD2. CDR3 length: 14 residues. V shed 4 bases, J shed 7 bases, and the junction held 6 bases outside the gene matches. Germline V gene sequence: CDR1 LNHDA, CDR2 SQIVND (reference sequence). The DNA of the CDR3 is TGTGCCAGTAGTACGAGCGGGAGTTATAATGAGCAGTTCTTC. Protein product: CASSTSGSYNEQFF.

This clonotype was counted many times. This chain joins TRBV6-6 and TRBJ2-1, with D hard to call. Between the trimmed V and J ends, which lost 3 bases and 8 bases, there was a span of 5 bases. CDR3 length equals 11 residues. The germline V gene encodes CDR1 MNHNY and CDR2 SVGAGI (reference sequence). This CDR3 is CASSYIYEQFF. CDR3 DNA: TGTGCCAGCAGTTATATATATGAGCAGTTCTTC.

The chain recombines TRBV3-1 with TRBJ2-1; possible D gene TRBD2, 6 bases. CDR1 is LGHDT and CDR2 is YNNKEL in the germline V gene (reference sequence). CDR3 length: 15 residues. The V and J ends lost 4 bases and 9 bases respectively, with 19 bases between them. The CDR3 reads CASSRPGTSRGEQFF. DNA of the CDR3: TGTGCCAGCAGCCGCCCAGGGACTTCCCGGGGTGAGCAGTTCTTC.

This clonotype was seen only a few times. J is TRBJ2-4 and V is TRBV7-8, with a weak D call TRBD1 (5 bases). CDR3 length: 18 residues. Germline lookup yields CDR1 SGHVS and CDR2 FQNEAQ. Trimming removed 4 bases at V and 0 bases at J, with 19 bases between. This CDR3 is CASSSPPTVLLAKNIQYF. As DNA, the CDR3 is TGTGCCAGCAGCTCCCCCCCGACAGTACTATTAGCCAAAAACATTCAGTACTTC. Full variable domain (outside the CDR3, taken from reference TRBV7-8 and TRBJ2-4): GAGVSQSPRYKVAKRGQDVALRCDPISGHVSLFWYQQALGQGPEFLTYFQNEAQLDKSGLPSDRFFAERPEGSVSTLKIQRTQQEDSAVYLCASSSPPTVLLAKNIQYFGAGTRLSVL.

This clonotype appeared many times. This rearrangement joins TRBV4-2 to TRBJ2-7; perhaps TRBD2 as D (6 bases). Trimming took 0 bases from V and 3 from J, leaving 15 bases between them. Germline CDR1 reads LGHNA; CDR2 reads YNFKEQ. The length of the CDR3 is 16 residues. CDR3 nucleotide sequence: TGTGCCAGCAGCCAAGATTTGGGCCTAGCGCGCTACGAGCAGTACTTC. Its protein product is CASSQDLGLARYEQYF.

This clonotype was picked up many times. This chain uses TRBV5-1 with TRBJ1-1; TRBD1 aligns across 7 bases. This CDR3 has 16 amino acids. The V gene's germline CDR1 is SGHRS and CDR2 YFSETQ. V lost 3 bases and J lost 3; bases outside the gene matches: 11. The CDR3 DNA sequence: TGCGCCAGCAGCTGGGGGACAGCCTCTGGATACACTGAAGCTTTCTTT. Its protein is CASSWGTASGYTEAFF.

This clonotype occurred many times. The CDR3 protein is CSVPEGVQPQHF. CDR3 in DNA: TGCAGTGTCCCAGAAGGGGTTCAGCCCCAGCATTTT. The J gene is TRBJ1-5, the V gene TRBV20-1, with D maybe TRBD1 (5 bases). The CDR3 is made up of 12 amino acids. V was shortened by 7 bases and J by 6 bases, with 13 bases between the two germline ends. Germline V lookup: CDR1 DFQATT, CDR2 SNEGSKA (reference sequence).

The chain recombines TRBV19 with TRBJ2-3; 8 bases are a match to TRBD2. V was pared by 5 bases and J by 9 bases, with 13 bases of the junction left unmatched. The V gene's germline CDR1 is LNHDA and CDR2 SQIVND (reference sequence). This CDR3 has 15 residues. The CDR3 protein is CASSVTSAAGETQYF. The DNA of the CDR3 is TGTGCCAGTAGTGTGACTAGCGCCGCGGGGGAGACGCAGTATTTT.

As for this clonotype: Being one base from a much bigger clone, this may be a read error. This chain joins TRBV6-5 and TRBJ1-5; D is uncertain. The germline V gene encodes CDR1 MNHEY and CDR2 SVGAGI. The CDR3 is 15 amino acids. The CDR3 loop is CASINRVDSNQPHHF. The CDR3 nucleotides are TGTGCCAGCATTAATAGGGTGGATAGCAATCAGCCCCATCATTTT.

In its sample, this clonotype was seen many times. V usage is TRBV12-3 or TRBV12-4 and J usage is TRBJ1-5; tentative D call: TRBD1 (5 bases). CDR3 length equals 15 residues. The V end lost 7 bases, the J end lost 2 bases, and 15 bases lay between the germline ends. CDR3 nucleotide sequence: TGTGCCAGCATGCAAGGGGTTTTGGGCAATCAGCCCCAGCATTTT. This encodes CASMQGVLGNQPQHF.

Only a few counts were recorded for this clonotype. The chain joins TRBV12-3 or TRBV12-4 to TRBJ2-2; the D gene is possibly TRBD1 (6 bases). The germline V and J ends were trimmed by 1 base and 4 bases, with 7 bases remaining between them. The CDR3 consists of 14 residues. The CDR3 DNA sequence: TGTGCCAGCAGTTTAGGGACAGCCACCGGGGAGCTGTTTTTT. Translating gives CASSLGTATGELFF.

Only a few counts were recorded for this clonotype. V and J are TRBV20-1 and TRBJ2-1; 9 bases are shared with TRBD2. The ends lost 3 bases at V and 6 bases at J; junction bases unmatched: 15. Germline V gene data show CDR1 as DFQATT and CDR2 as SNEGSKA (reference sequence). The CDR3 is 17 amino acids. The CDR3, as DNA: TGCAGTGCTAGGGATGTCGGAGCGGGAGGCCTTACCAATGAGCAGTTCTTC. Its translation is CSARDVGAGGLTNEQFF.

The rearrangement uses TRBV7-8 and TRBJ2-1; D is possibly TRBD1 or TRBD2 (5 bases each). The CDR3 covers 15 residues. The V and J ends lost 1 base and 8 bases respectively, with 15 bases between them. Germline CDR1 SGHVS, CDR2 FQNEAQ. CDR3 nucleotides: TGTGCCAGCAGCTTAGTGGGGGACCCAATCCATGAGCAGTTCTTC. It specifies CASSLVGDPIHEQFF.

Only one count was recorded for this clonotype. A much bigger clone sits one base away, suggesting this may be a read error. J is TRBJ1-1 and V is TRBV28; D is unresolved. Germline assignment: CDR1 MDHEN and CDR2 SYDVKM. V lost 7 bases, J lost 1 base, and 19 bases lay in between. The CDR3 is 16 amino acids. The CDR3 DNA follows: TGTGCCAGCATTGGCGGACCTGGTCGACGGAACACTGAAGCTTTCTTT. Protein sequence: CASIGGPGRRNTEAFF.

Ten or more counts support this clonotype. This chain links TRBV5-1 with TRBJ2-7, with a tentative D call TRBD1 (6 bases). This CDR3 comprises 15 residues. The V end lost 3 bases, the J end lost 12 bases, and 25 bases lay between the germline ends. Germline V gene data show CDR1 as SGHRS and CDR2 as YFSETQ. CDR3 coding DNA: TGCGCCAGCAGCTCGGAGGCGGCAGGGGTCAAGGAGAGGTACTTC. It is translated as CASSSEAAGVKERYF.

V and J are TRBV20-1 and TRBJ2-1, with 7 bases identical to TRBD2. Germline lookup yields CDR1 DFQATT and CDR2 SNEGSKA (reference sequence). The length of the CDR3 is 15 residues. V was pared by 6 bases and J by 9 bases, with 17 bases of the junction left unmatched. The CDR3 nucleotides are TGCAGTGCCCCTGGTGTTGCGGGAGTTCGCGGTGAGCAGTTCTTC. Translating it yields CSAPGVAGVRGEQFF.

At least ten counts were recorded for this clonotype. The J gene is TRBJ2-1, the V gene TRBV29-1, with D possibly matching TRBD2 (6 bases). Between the trimmed V and J ends, which lost 7 bases and 0 bases, there was a span of 16 bases. Germline V gene sequence: CDR1 SQVTM, CDR2 ANQGSEA. The CDR3 length is 15 residues. The CDR3 is CSAPLFGGSYNEQFF. CDR3 sequence (DNA): TGCAGCGCCCCCCTTTTCGGGGGCTCCTACAATGAGCAGTTCTTC.

The sample holds many counts of this clonotype. The rearrangement joins TRBV6-5 to TRBJ2-3; 7 bases line up with TRBD2. The V segment lost 5 bases and the J segment 6 bases; nucleotides outside the gene matches: 8. CDR3 length: 14 amino acids. Germline assignment: CDR1 MNHEY and CDR2 SVGAGI. The CDR3 loop is CASSHLLATDTQYF. CDR3 DNA: TGTGCCAGCAGTCACCTACTAGCGACGGATACGCAGTATTTT.

This clonotype was counted many times. CDR3 bases: TGTGCCAGCAGCCAAGAAGGCTGGGCTATGAATGAGCAGTTCTTC. It yields the protein CASSQEGWAMNEQFF. The chain couples TRBV3-1 to TRBJ2-1; D is unresolved. Trimming stripped 0 bases from V and 7 bases from J, with 13 bases between. Germline CDR1 is LGHDT and CDR2 is YNNKEL (reference sequence). The CDR3 has 15 amino acids.

V and J are TRBV7-8 and TRBJ2-7; 11 nucleotides match TRBD2. This CDR3 contains 15 residues. The V and J ends lost 2 bases and 6 bases, in that order; junction bases with no gene match: 6. Looked up from germline, CDR1 is SGHVS and CDR2 is FQNEAQ. This CDR3 is CASSLFPGTSGEQYF. The CDR3 DNA reads TGTGCCAGCAGCTTATTTCCAGGGACTAGCGGCGAGCAGTACTTC.

This clonotype showed up many times. The chain joins TRBV12-3 or TRBV12-4 to TRBJ2-3, with a tentative D call TRBD2 (5 bases). Trimming took 3 bases from V and 7 from J, leaving 14 bases between them. The CDR3 extends over 14 amino acids. The CDR3 sequence is CASSLLLGLNTQYF. CDR3 nucleotide sequence: TGTGCCAGCAGTTTGCTCCTAGGACTTAATACGCAGTATTTT.

This clonotype came up many times. The chain is built from TRBV7-8 and TRBJ2-5, with D perhaps given as TRBD1 or TRBD2 (5 bases each). The CDR3 is 15 residues long. The germline V and J ends were trimmed by 3 bases and 5 bases, with 16 bases remaining between them. Germline V gene sequence: CDR1 SGHVS, CDR2 FQNEAQ. CDR3 loop: CASSFLEGKRETQYF. The CDR3 nucleotides are TGTGCCAGCAGCTTTTTAGAGGGGAAGAGGGAGACCCAGTACTTC.

The V and J genes are TRBV5-1 and TRBJ2-3; tentatively, D is TRBD2 (7 bases). Germline lookup yields CDR1 SGHRS and CDR2 YFSETQ. V was pared by 7 bases and J by 3 bases, with 18 bases between. The CDR3 runs to 15 residues. This CDR3 is CASRSGGQGTDTQYF. CDR3 DNA: TGCGCCAGCCGCTCGGGGGGACAAGGGACAGATACGCAGTATTTT.

This clonotype was detected many times. The V gene is TRBV27, the J gene TRBJ2-7; 7 positions match TRBD2. Germline trimming cut 3 bases from V and 2 bases from J; bases unmatched to any gene: 7. The CDR3 runs 15 residues. Germline V gene lookup returns CDR1 MNHEY and CDR2 SMNVEV (reference sequence). CDR3 protein: CASSFGAGKAYEQYF. DNA of the CDR3: TGTGCCAGCAGTTTCGGAGCGGGGAAAGCCTACGAGCAGTACTTC.

At least ten counts were recorded for this clonotype. This rearrangement joins TRBV11-2 to TRBJ2-4; D remains ambiguous. Germline CDR1 is SGHAT and CDR2 is FQNNGV. CDR3 length: 18 amino acids. V was shortened by 4 bases and J by 0 bases, with 19 bases between the two germline ends. CDR3 sequence: CASSYRWVVPIAKNIQYF. As DNA, the CDR3 is TGTGCCAGCAGCTACCGTTGGGTTGTACCAATAGCCAAAAACATTCAGTACTTC. The whole variable domain, filled in from reference TRBV11-2 and TRBJ2-4, reads EAGVAQSPRYKIIEKRQSVAFWCNPISGHATLYWYQQILGQGPKLLIQFQNNGVVDDSQLPKDRFSAERLKGVDSTLKIQPAKLEDSAVYLCASSYRWVVPIAKNIQYFGAGTRLSVL.